This T cell receptor (beta chain) emerged from a study of blood T cells in healthy people across ages. This clonotype was found a few times. Next came a second PCR, run for roughly 6 to 11 cycles, which used a sample-barcoded 5' primer along with a J-beta primer mix. TCRdb re-called the 5' RACE reads with MiXCR, one entry per CDR3 protein. Of roughly 800,000 distinct CDR3 sequences in the sample, approximately 25% were seen once. The CDR3 totals 14 residues. Trimming left V 1 base short and J 4 bases short, with 10 bases between. These data were likewise used in another study, on T cells of mothers and their children. This second study says: Every mother supplied over 9 million TCR beta CDR3 reads and every child about 3 million. The data showed no persistent microchimeric T cell clones.

The source of this sequence is a boy between 10 and 17 years old in good health. The gene calls are TRBV12-3 or TRBV12-4 and TRBJ1-1, with D uncertain. Sequenced sample: blood. The CDR3 DNA sequence: TGTGCCAGCAGTTTAGAGTCCATAGGCACTGAAGCTTTCTTT. It yields the protein CASSLESIGTEAFF.